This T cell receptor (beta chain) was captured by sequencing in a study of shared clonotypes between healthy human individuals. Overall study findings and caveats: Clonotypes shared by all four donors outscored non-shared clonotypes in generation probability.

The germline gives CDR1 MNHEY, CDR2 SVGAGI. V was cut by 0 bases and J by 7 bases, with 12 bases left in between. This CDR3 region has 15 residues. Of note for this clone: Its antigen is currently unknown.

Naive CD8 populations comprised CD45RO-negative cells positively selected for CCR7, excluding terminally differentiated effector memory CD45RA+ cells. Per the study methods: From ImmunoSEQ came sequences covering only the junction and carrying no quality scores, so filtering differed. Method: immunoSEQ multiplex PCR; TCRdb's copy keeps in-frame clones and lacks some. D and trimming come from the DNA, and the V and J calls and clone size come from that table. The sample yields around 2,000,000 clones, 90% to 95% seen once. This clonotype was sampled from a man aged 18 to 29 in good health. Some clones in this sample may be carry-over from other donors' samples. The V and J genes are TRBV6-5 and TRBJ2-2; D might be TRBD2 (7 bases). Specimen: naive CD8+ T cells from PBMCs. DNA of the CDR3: TGTGCCAGCAGTTACTCGGGGGGGCCAGGCGGGGAGCTGTTTTTT. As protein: CASSYSGGPGGELFF.